Reported below is one TCR beta chain. As processed by the authors: Amplification of reference gene primers provided the estimated nucleated cell counts. TCRdb keeps only in-frame clones here, not all; method: immunoSEQ multiplex PCR. Clone size and the V and J calls come from that table; the DNA yielded D and trimming. The table lists approximately 47,000 clones, under 90% of them singletons. This CDR3 has 16 residues. Germline V lookup: CDR1 SGHNT, CDR2 YYREEE (reference sequence). V lost 7 bases to trimming and J lost 5 bases; unmatched junction nucleotides: 15. The record originates from a study of blood T cell repertoires in COVID-19. Whole-study context: Spain, Italy and the United States supplied samples that represented acute and convalescent COVID-19. PBMCs, B-cell-depleted T cells, or T cells provided the cDNA or gDNA that made up the material.

This clonotype originated in a man between 60 and 75 years old with acute or convalescent COVID-19. Sequencing input: peripheral blood. The chain recombines TRBV5-4 with TRBJ2-3; 8 nucleotides line up with TRBD1. The CDR3 region is CASSSATGAAEDTQYF. CDR3 coding DNA: TGTGCCAGCTCTTCAGCGACAGGGGCCGCGGAAGATACGCAGTATTTT.